A selection of T cell receptor beta chains follows, all from one sample in a study of blood T cell repertoires in COVID-19. Sequencing was performed with immunoSEQ multiplex PCR; in TCRdb, only in-frame clones are kept and a portion is missing. The sample yields under 150,000 clones, over 75% seen once. Sequencing was done on a sample of peripheral blood. The receptors here all came from a man in his sixties with active or convalescent COVID-19. CDR3s include the opening cysteine and the closing phenylalanine or tryptophan. Each record gives: D gene, V gene, clone size, J gene, CDR3 DNA, CDR3 protein. The D gene is left open where the match is weak. Some rows mark clone size as missing; the rest say once, few, many or name a class of expanded clone.

>NA|TRBV18|NA|TRBJ1-2
TGTGCCAGCTCACCGGCCCCCGACAGTAGCTATGGCTACACCTTC
CASSPAPDSSYGYTF
>TRBD2|TRBV5-1|few|TRBJ2-3
TGCGCCAGCAGACTAGCGGGAGGGCCGGTCTCGGATACGCAGTATTTT
CASRLAGGPVSDTQYF
>TRBD2|TRBV10-3|NA|TRBJ2-3
TGTGCCACGTTAGCGGGTAGCACAGATACGCAGTATTTT
CATLAGSTDTQYF
>TRBD2|TRBV7-6|NA|TRBJ2-7
TGTGCCAGCAGCACTGAAGCGGGAACTACCTACGAGCAGTACTTC
CASSTEAGTTYEQYF
>NA|TRBV5-1|NA|TRBJ2-7
TGCGCCAGCAGCTTGCAGGGGTTCACCTACGAGCAGTACTTC
CASSLQGFTYEQYF
>TRBD1|TRBV6-5|NA|TRBJ1-5
TGTGCCAGCAGTTCCCGACAGGGATACAATCAGCCCCAGCATTTT
CASSSRQGYNQPQHF
>NA|TRBV24-1|NA|TRBJ2-1
TGTGCCACCAGTGACGCAAGCGGACGCTCCTACAATGAGCAGTTCTTC
CATSDASGRSYNEQFF
>NA|TRBV19|NA|TRBJ2-7
TGTGCCAGTAGTACCTCGGGAGTCGGAGCGGAGGAGCAGTACTTC
CASSTSGVGAEEQYF
>NA|TRBV2|NA|TRBJ1-4
TGTGCCAGCAATCCATCGGACAGAGGGGAAAAACTGTTTTTT
CASNPSDRGEKLFF
>NA|TRBV2|NA|TRBJ1-4
TGTGCCACCCATCGAAGGAGGAATGAAAAACTGTTTTTT
CATHRRRNEKLFF
>TRBD1|TRBV7-9|NA|TRBJ2-6
TGTGCCAGCAGTCCCTGGGGGACAGGGGTAGGTGGGGCCAACGTCCTGACTTTC
CASSPWGTGVGGANVLTF
>TRBD1|TRBV11-2|NA|TRBJ2-5
TGTGCCAGCCGTTGGACAGGGCGAGAGACCCAGTACTTC
CASRWTGRETQYF
>NA|TRBV27|NA|TRBJ2-1
TGTGCCAGCAGTTTAACCCGGGGGTCCTACAATGAGCAGTTCTTC
CASSLTRGSYNEQFF
>TRBD1|TRBV5-8|NA|TRBJ1-1
TGTGCCAGCAGCCTAGGACAGGTCCAGAACACTGAAGCTTTCTTT
CASSLGQVQNTEAFF
>TRBD2|TRBV7-8|few|TRBJ2-7
TGTGCCAGCAGCGGCGGCGGCGGGAGCCACGAGCAGTACTTC
CASSGGGGSHEQYF
>TRBD2|TRBV7-3|NA|TRBJ2-1
TGTGCCAGCAGCACCTCTGGGACTAGGGGTGGTGAGCAGTTCTTC
CASSTSGTRGGEQFF
>NA|TRBV12-3/TRBV12-4|NA|TRBJ1-2
TGTGCCAGCAGTTTATCATCGGTTTATGGCTACACCTTC
CASSLSSVYGYTF
>TRBD1|TRBV7-7|NA|TRBJ2-5
TGTGCCAGCAGCTCACCGGGACAGGGTATCCAGACCCAGTACTTC
CASSSPGQGIQTQYF
>TRBD1|TRBV5-1|NA|TRBJ2-4
TGCGCCAGCAGGTCGACAGGGGGCGAGTACATTCAGTACTTC
CASRSTGGEYIQYF
>TRBD1|TRBV4-1|NA|TRBJ2-7
TGCGCCAGCAGCCAGGGACAGGGGGCGCTATACGAGCAGTACTTC
CASSQGQGALYEQYF
>TRBD1|TRBV29-1|few|TRBJ2-2
TGCAGCGTTGGGACAGGGGGCTACACCGGGGAGCTGTTTTTT
CSVGTGGYTGELFF
>TRBD1|TRBV7-9|few|TRBJ2-3
TGTGCCAGCAGCTTAGCGGGGACAGGGGGAGATACGCAGTATTTT
CASSLAGTGGDTQYF
>NA|TRBV27|NA|TRBJ1-2
TGTGCCAGCAGTGATTACAGGGATGGCTACACCTTC
CASSDYRDGYTF
>TRBD1|TRBV19|few|TRBJ1-5
TGTGCCAGTAGCAACAACCGGGACAGGGGTTATAGCAATCAGCCCCAGCATTTT
CASSNNRDRGYSNQPQHF
>TRBD1|TRBV11-3|NA|TRBJ2-7
TGTGCCAGCAGCATGGACAGGGACTACGAGCAGTACTTC
CASSMDRDYEQYF
>TRBD1|TRBV7-3|few|TRBJ1-5
TGTGCCAGCAGCTCCTACAGGGGGGGAAATCAGCCCCAGCATTTT
CASSSYRGGNQPQHF
>TRBD1|TRBV28|once|TRBJ1-4
TGTGCCAGCAGGAGACAGGGGGCCGGTAATGAAAAACTGTTTTTT
CASRRQGAGNEKLFF